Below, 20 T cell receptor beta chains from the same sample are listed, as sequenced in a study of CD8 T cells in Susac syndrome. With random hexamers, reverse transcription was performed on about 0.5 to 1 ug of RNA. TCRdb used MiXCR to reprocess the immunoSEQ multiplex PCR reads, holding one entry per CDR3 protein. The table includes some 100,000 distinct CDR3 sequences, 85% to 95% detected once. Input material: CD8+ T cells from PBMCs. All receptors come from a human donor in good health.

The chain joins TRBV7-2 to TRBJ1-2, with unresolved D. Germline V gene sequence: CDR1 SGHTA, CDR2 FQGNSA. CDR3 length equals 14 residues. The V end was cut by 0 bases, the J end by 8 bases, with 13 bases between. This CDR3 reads CASSLALGPRGYTF. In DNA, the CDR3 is TGTGCCAGCAGCTTAGCGCTCGGGCCCCGGGGCTACACCTTC. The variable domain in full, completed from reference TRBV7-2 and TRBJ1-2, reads GAGVSQSPSNKVTEKGKDVELRCDPISGHTALYWYRQSLGQGLEFLIYFQGNSAPDKSGLPSDRFSAERTGGSVSTLTIQRTQQEDSAVYLCASSLALGPRGYTFGSGTRLTVV.

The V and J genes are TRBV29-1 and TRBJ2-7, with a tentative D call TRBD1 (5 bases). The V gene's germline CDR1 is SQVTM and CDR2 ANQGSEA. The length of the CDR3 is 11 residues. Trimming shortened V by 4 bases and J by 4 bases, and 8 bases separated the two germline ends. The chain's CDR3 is CSVVQEYEQYF. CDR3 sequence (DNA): TGCAGCGTTGTACAGGAATACGAGCAGTACTTC.

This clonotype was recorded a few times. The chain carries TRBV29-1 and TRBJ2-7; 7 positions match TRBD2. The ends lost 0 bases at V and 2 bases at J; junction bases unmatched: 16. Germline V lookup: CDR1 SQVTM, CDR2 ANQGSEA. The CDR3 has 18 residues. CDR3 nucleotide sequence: TGCAGCGTTGAAGACGGAAAGGATACCGGGACTATCACCTACGAGCAGTACTTC. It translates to CSVEDGKDTGTITYEQYF.

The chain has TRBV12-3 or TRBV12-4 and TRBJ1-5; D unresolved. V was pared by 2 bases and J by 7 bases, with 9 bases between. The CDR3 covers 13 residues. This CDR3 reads CASSLRVDQPQHF. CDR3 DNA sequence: TGTGCCAGCAGTTTAAGGGTGGACCAGCCCCAGCATTTT.

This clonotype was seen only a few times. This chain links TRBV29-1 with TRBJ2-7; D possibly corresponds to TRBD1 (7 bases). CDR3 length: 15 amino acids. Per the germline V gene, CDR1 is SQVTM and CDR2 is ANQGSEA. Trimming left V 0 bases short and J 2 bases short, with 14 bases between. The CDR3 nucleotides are TGCAGCGTTGAAGATCCAGGGGGGTCAACCTACGAGCAGTACTTC. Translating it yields CSVEDPGGSTYEQYF.

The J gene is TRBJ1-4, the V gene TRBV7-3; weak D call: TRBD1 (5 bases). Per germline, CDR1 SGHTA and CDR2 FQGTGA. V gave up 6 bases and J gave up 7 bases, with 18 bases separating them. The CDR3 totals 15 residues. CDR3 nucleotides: TGTGCCAGCAGGTCCGGGCCAGGGTTGCGTGAAAAACTGTTTTTT. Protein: CASRSGPGLREKLFF. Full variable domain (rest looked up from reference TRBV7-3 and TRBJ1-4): GAGVSQTPSNKVTEKGKYVELRCDPISGHTALYWYRQSLGQGPEFLIYFQGTGAADDSGLPNDRFFAVRPEGSVSTLKIQRTERGDSAVYLCASRSGPGLREKLFFGSGTQLSVL.

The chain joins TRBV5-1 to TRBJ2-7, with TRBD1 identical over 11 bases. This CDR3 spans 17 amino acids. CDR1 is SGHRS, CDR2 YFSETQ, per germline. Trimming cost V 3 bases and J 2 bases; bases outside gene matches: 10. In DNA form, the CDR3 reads TGCGCCAGCAGCTGGCCGGGACAGGGGGAAATTACCTACGAGCAGTACTTC. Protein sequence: CASSWPGQGEITYEQYF.

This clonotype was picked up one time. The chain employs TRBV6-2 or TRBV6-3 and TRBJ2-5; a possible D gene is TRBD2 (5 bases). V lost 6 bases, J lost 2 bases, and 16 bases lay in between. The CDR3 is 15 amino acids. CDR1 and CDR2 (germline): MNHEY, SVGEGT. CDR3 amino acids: CASSDKGSGQETQYF. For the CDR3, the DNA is TGTGCCAGCAGCGACAAAGGTTCGGGGCAAGAGACCCAGTACTTC.

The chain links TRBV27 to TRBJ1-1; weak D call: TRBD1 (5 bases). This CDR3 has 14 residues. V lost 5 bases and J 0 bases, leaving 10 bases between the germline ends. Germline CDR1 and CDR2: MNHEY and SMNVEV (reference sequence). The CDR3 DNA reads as TGTGCCAGCAGTCTCTTCAGGGTGAACACTGAAGCTTTCTTT. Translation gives CASSLFRVNTEAFF.

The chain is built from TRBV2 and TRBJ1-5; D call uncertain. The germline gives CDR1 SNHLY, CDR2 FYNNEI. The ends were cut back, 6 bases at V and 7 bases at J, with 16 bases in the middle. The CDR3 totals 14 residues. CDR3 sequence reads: CASRMDPTRQPQHF. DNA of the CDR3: TGTGCCAGCAGGATGGACCCTACCAGGCAGCCCCAGCATTTT.

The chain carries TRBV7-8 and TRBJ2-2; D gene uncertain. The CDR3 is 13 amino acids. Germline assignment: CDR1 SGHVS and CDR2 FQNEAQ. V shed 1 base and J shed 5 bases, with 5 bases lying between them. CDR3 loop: CASSLDGTGELFF. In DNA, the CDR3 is TGTGCCAGCAGCTTAGATGGTACCGGGGAGCTGTTTTTT.

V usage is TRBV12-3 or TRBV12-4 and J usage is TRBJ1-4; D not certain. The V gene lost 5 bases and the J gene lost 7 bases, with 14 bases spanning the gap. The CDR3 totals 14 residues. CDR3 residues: CASSPTGPGEKLFF. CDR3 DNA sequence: TGTGCCAGCAGTCCGACCGGACCCGGTGAAAAACTGTTTTTT.

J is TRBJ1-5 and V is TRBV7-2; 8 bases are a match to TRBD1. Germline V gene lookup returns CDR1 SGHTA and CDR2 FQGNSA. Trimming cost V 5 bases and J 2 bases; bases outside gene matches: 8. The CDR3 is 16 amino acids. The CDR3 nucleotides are TGTGCCAGCAGCCCGATCGGACAGGGCGGCAATCAGCCCCAGCATTTT. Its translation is CASSPIGQGGNQPQHF.

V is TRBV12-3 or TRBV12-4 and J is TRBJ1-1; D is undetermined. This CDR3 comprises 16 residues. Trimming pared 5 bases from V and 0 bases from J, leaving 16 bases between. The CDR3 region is CASSPLTKLLNTEAFF. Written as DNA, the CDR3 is TGTGCCAGCAGTCCATTGACAAAACTTCTGAACACTGAAGCTTTCTTT.

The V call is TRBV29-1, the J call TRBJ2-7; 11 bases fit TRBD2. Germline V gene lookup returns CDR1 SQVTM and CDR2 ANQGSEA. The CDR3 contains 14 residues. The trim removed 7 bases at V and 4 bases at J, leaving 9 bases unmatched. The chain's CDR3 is CSARLAGSLYEQYF. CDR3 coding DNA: TGCAGCGCTAGACTAGCGGGATCTTTATACGAGCAGTACTTC.

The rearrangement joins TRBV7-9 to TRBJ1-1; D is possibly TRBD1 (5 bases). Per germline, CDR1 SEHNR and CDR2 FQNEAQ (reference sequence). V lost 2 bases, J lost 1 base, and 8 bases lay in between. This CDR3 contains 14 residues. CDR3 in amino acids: CASSLMGTNTEAFF. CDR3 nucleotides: TGTGCCAGCAGCTTAATGGGGACGAACACTGAAGCTTTCTTT.

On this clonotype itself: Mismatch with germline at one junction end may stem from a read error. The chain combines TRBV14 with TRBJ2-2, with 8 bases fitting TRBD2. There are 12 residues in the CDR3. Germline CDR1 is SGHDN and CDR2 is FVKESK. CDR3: CASSPLAGGLFF. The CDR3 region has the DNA TGTGCCAGCAGCCCCCTTGCGGGGGGGCTGTTTTTT.

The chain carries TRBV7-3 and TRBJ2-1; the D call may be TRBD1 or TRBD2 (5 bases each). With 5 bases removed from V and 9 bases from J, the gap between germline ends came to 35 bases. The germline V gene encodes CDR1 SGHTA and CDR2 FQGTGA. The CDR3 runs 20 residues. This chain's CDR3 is CASSGSGTGRGRIASSEQFF. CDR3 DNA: TGTGCCAGCAGCGGGTCCGGGACGGGACGGGGACGCATAGCCTCGTCTGAGCAGTTCTTC.

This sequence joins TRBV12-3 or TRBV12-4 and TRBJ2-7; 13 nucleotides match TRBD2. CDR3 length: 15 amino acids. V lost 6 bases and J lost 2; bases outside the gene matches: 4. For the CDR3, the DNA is TGTGCCAGCAGCTCTGGACTAGCGGGAGCCTACGAGCAGTACTTC. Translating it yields CASSSGLAGAYEQYF.

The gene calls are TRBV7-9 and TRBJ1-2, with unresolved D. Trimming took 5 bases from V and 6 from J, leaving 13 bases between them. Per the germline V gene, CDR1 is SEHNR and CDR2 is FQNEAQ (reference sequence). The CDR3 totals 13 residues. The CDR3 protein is CASSRTFGDGYTF. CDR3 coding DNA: TGTGCCAGCAGCCGGACGTTCGGGGATGGCTACACCTTC.